In this sample, the clone carrying this TCR beta chain turned up a few times. Its matching antigen is unknown. These data are taken from a study of blood T cells in healthy people across ages. Study-level results: Expanded clonotype shifts may have been confounded, as the donors had an unknown CMV status. Since the PBMCs were unsorted, naive and antigen-experienced cells could not be conclusively compared. Diversity figures derived from one million T cells were judged to underestimate the true value.

Through a sample-barcoded 5' primer and a J-beta primer mix, a second PCR was run for roughly 6 to 11 cycles. TCRdb reanalysed the 5' RACE reads using MiXCR and keeps one entry per CDR3 protein. The sample has fewer than 1,200,000 distinct CDR3 sequences; roughly a quarter are singletons. Per germline, CDR1 MNHEY and CDR2 SVGAGI. This CDR3 spans 15 amino acids. The same data also contributed to another study, on T cells of mothers and their children.

Sequencing was done on a sample of blood. The rearrangement joins TRBV6-5 to TRBJ2-1, with 8 bases matching TRBD2. The DNA end lines up better with TRBJ2-7; the J call may be wrong. The clonotype was recovered from a girl aged 2 to 10 in good health. The CDR3 region has the DNA TGTGCCAGCAGCCCCATTAGCGGGGTCCCCTACGAGCAGTACTTC. This gives the protein CASSPISGVPYEQYF.